This is a list of T cell receptor beta chains from one sample in a study of T-cell reconstitution after alpha-beta-depleted transplantation in children. TCRdb ran MiXCR on the PCR reads and lists one entry per CDR3 protein. The repertoire consists of 150,000 to 250,000 distinct CDR3 sequences, with 6.3% occurring once and the leading ten covering around 4.4%. Material: PBMCs, obtained before TCRalphabeta/CD19-depleted stem cell transplant. The receptors stem from a girl under three years old with combined immunodeficiency, due to receive a stem cell transplant. Both conserved end residues are part of each CDR3.

TRBV7-9	CASSLTGLEQYF
TRBV12-3/TRBV12-4	CASNTGRDYGYTF
TRBV27	CASSLSAGGPDTQYF
TRBV13	CASSGDRGPLYEQYF
TRBV12-3/TRBV12-4	CASSFLRELFF
TRBV7-9	CASSLARGTSSYEQYF
TRBV7-2	CASSPWGEQPQHF
TRBV24-1	CATSDAGTTYEQYF
TRBV20-1	CSAAYEQYF
TRBV29-1	CSVPGFNEQYF
TRBV4-3	CASSQVSEGEQYF
TRBV24-1	CATSTPKKGRGGTDTQYF
TRBV4-3	CASSQVAQGDYEQYF
TRBV11-3	CASSPRRGAQEQYF
TRBV14	CASSQDGATGELFF
TRBV18	CASSPLDSRNQPQHF
TRBV9	CASSPSGTAFSYEQYF
TRBV28	CASSLRLAGGDTDTQYF
TRBV7-8	CASSLASGVPQHF
TRBV4-2	CASSIGTLNEQFF
TRBV5-1	CASSLDPLGETQYF
TRBV7-9	CASSIRLAGYNEQFF
TRBV20-1	CSARLSGGETQYF